This T cell receptor (beta chain) was profiled in a study of T-cell reconstitution after alpha-beta-depleted transplantation in children. To note about this clonotype: Its antigen is not identified.

In germline, CDR1 is KGHSH, CDR2 LQKENI. This CDR3 contains 15 residues. V was clipped by 1 base and J by 4 bases, with 10 bases between them. Unique molecular identifiers were incorporated into the prepared TCRbeta library. TCRdb processed the PCR reads anew with MiXCR; each CDR3 protein has one entry. The sample includes hundreds of thousands of distinct CDR3 sequences, 10% to 15% of them seen just once. Findings and limits, study-wide: At around two months after transplant, the alpha-beta T cells were reportedly derived from several hundred expanded clones that came from non-depleted graft cells. Certain patients had high TCRbeta diversity at day 60, and it came from recipient T cells and thymic progenitors that survived. T-cell counts and diversity were attributed mostly to newly produced T cells one year after transplant.

The rearrangement uses TRBV18 and TRBJ2-2; D call uncertain. Sequenced here: PBMCs, mostly from graft donor cells, sampled 360 days after TCRalphabeta/CD19-depleted stem cell transplant. This sequence originates from a male patient between 5 and 17 years old who had a stem cell transplant for acute myeloid leukemia, so the T cells may come from the graft donor. The CDR3 region is CASSPRTYLTGELFF. The DNA of the CDR3 is TGTGCCAGCTCACCACGAACCTACCTCACCGGGGAGCTGTTTTTT.